This passage covers 29 T cell receptor beta chains from one sample sequenced in a study of shared clonotypes between healthy human individuals. Sequencing was performed with immunoSEQ multiplex PCR; in TCRdb, only in-frame clones are kept and a portion is missing. Here the sample spans roughly 2.2 million clones, 85% to 95% being singletons. The sequencing input was naive CD4+ T cells from PBMCs. Described subset: CD45RA+ positively selected. Receptors originate from a man aged 18 to 35 in good health. Some clones in this sample may be carry-over from other donors' samples.

The chain joins TRBV6-1 to TRBJ1-4; D is perhaps TRBD1 (5 bases). Trimming removed 8 bases at V and 13 bases at J, with 23 bases between. From germline, CDR1 is MNHNS and CDR2 SASEGT. This CDR3 has 14 amino acids. The DNA for the CDR3 is TGTGCCAGCTCCCAAGTCCCCAGGGTTGTCGGACTGTTTTTT. This codes for CASSQVPRVVGLFF.

For this clone: The junction does not match germline at one end; this may be a read error. The chain employs TRBV29-1 and TRBJ2-7, with 12 bases lining up with TRBD2. CDR1 is SQVTM and CDR2 is ANQGSEA in the germline V gene. The CDR3 is made up of 13 amino acids. DNA for the CDR3: TGCAGCGTGGAAGGACTAGCGGGGAGGATTCAGTACTTC. Amino acids: CSVEGLAGRIQYF.

The chain joins TRBV5-4 to TRBJ2-5; D might be TRBD2 (6 bases). This CDR3 region has 13 residues. CDR1 is SGHNT, CDR2 YYREEE, per germline (reference sequence). V was shortened by 0 bases and J by 9 bases, with 12 bases between the two germline ends. CDR3 sequence: CASSLEVGGAQYF. The CDR3 DNA sequence: TGTGCCAGCAGCTTGGAGGTCGGAGGGGCCCAGTACTTC. The complete variable domain, with remaining parts taken from reference TRBV5-4 and TRBJ2-5, reads ETGVTQSPTHLIKTRGQQVTLRCSSQSGHNTVSWYQQALGQGPQFIFQYYREEENGRGNFPPRFSGLQFPNYSSELNVNALELDDSALYLCASSLEVGGAQYFGPGTRLLVL.

Notes on this clone: Different DNA sequences within this sample yield the same CDR3. The chain links TRBV20-1 to TRBJ1-1, with no clear D. This CDR3 comprises 11 residues. The germline V gene encodes CDR1 DFQATT and CDR2 SNEGSKA (reference sequence). V was pared by 2 bases and J by 3 bases, with 4 bases between. CDR3 bases: TGCAGTGCTAGACCTTACACTGAAGCTTTCTTT. Amino acid sequence: CSARPYTEAFF.

V gene TRBV30 combines with J gene TRBJ1-6; D is unresolved. The CDR3 totals 14 residues. Germline-derived CDR1 and CDR2 are GTSNPN and SVGIG (reference sequence). V lost 4 bases to trimming and J lost 7 bases, with 14 bases between them. Here the CDR3 reads CAWKRRQANSPLHF. CDR3 DNA sequence: TGTGCCTGGAAGCGCCGGCAGGCGAATTCACCCCTCCACTTT.

This clone was counted between two and nine times. This chain uses TRBV29-1 with TRBJ1-1; no definite D call. In germline, CDR1 is SQVTM, CDR2 ANQGSEA. The CDR3 spans 12 residues. The V gene lost 7 bases and the J gene lost 0 bases, with 9 bases spanning the gap. This CDR3 reads CSGGNLNTEAFF. The DNA for the CDR3 is TGCAGCGGAGGAAACCTGAACACTGAAGCTTTCTTT.

This rearrangement joins TRBV7-3 to TRBJ2-2; D unresolved. Trimming removed 3 bases at V and 0 bases at J, with 11 bases between. The V gene's germline CDR1 is SGHTA and CDR2 FQGTGA. The CDR3 runs to 16 residues. This CDR3 is CASSLWSAPNTGELFF. In nucleotides, the CDR3 is TGTGCCAGCAGCTTGTGGAGCGCCCCGAACACCGGGGAGCTGTTTTTT. Full variable domain (rest looked up from reference TRBV7-3 and TRBJ2-2): GAGVSQTPSNKVTEKGKYVELRCDPISGHTALYWYRQSLGQGPEFLIYFQGTGAADDSGLPNDRFFAVRPEGSVSTLKIQRTERGDSAVYLCASSLWSAPNTGELFFGEGSRLTVL.

The CDR3, as DNA: TGTGCCAGCAGCTCCTGGGGGGCTAGCGGGAGAGATACGCAGTATTTT. Protein: CASSSWGASGRDTQYF. The chain links TRBV7-6 to TRBJ2-3; 10 positions match TRBD2. Germline values: CDR1 SGHVS, CDR2 FNYEAQ. V dropped 4 bases and J dropped 5; count of bases not matched to a gene: 9. CDR3 length: 16 amino acids.

The chain employs TRBV5-1 and TRBJ2-1, with D perhaps given as TRBD1 or TRBD2 (5 bases each). There are 15 residues in the CDR3. V lost 0 bases, J lost 0 bases, and 7 bases lay in between. CDR1 SGHRS and CDR2 YFSETQ come from the germline V gene. CDR3 in amino acids: CASSLGGISYNEQFF. DNA of the CDR3: TGCGCCAGCAGCTTGGGGGGGATCTCCTACAATGAGCAGTTCTTC.

This chain links TRBV7-2 with TRBJ1-5; 9 bases align to TRBD1. The germline gives CDR1 SGHTA, CDR2 FQGNSA. This CDR3 spans 15 amino acids. The J segment lost 6 bases and the V segment lost 5 bases, leaving 8 bases of the junction unmatched. CDR3 residues: CASSKGTGLGQPQHF. As DNA, the CDR3 is TGTGCCAGCAGCAAAGGGACAGGGCTGGGTCAGCCCCAGCATTTT.

The V and J genes are TRBV20-1 and TRBJ2-5; D remains ambiguous. The CDR3 runs 11 residues. Looked up from germline, CDR1 is DFQATT and CDR2 is SNEGSKA (reference sequence). Trimming took 5 bases from V and 2 from J, leaving 6 bases between them. CDR3 bases: TGCAGTGCTGGGCATCAAGAGACCCAGTACTTC. Translated: CSAGHQETQYF.

The chain couples TRBV19 to TRBJ1-5; D is ambiguous. Germline lookup yields CDR1 LNHDA and CDR2 SQIVND (reference sequence). The CDR3 totals 12 residues. Between the trimmed V and J ends, which lost 5 bases and 3 bases, there was a span of 5 bases. The CDR3 DNA follows: TGTGCCAGTAGTGCTAACAATCAGCCCCAGCATTTT. Translation: CASSANNQPQHF.

The CDR3 region has the DNA TGTGCCAGCAGTGCCTCCGGGACTAAGAGGGAGCAGTTCTTC. This encodes CASSASGTKREQFF. This chain links TRBV25-1 with TRBJ2-1; TRBD2 matches 7 bases. The ends lost 4 bases at V and 10 bases at J; junction bases unmatched: 10. The CDR3 sequence is 14 residues long. CDR1 and CDR2 (germline): MGHDK, SYGVNS. Full variable domain (outside the CDR3, taken from reference TRBV25-1 and TRBJ2-1): EADIYQTPRYLVIGTGKKITLECSQTMGHDKMYWYQQDPGMELHLIHYSYGVNSTEKGDLSSESTVSRIRTEHFPLTLESARPSHTSQYLCASSASGTKREQFFGPGTRLTVL.

The J gene is TRBJ1-5, the V gene TRBV7-6, with TRBD1 identical over 7 bases. V gave up 0 bases and J gave up 6 bases; unmatched junction bases: 8. This CDR3 is 16 amino acids long. The germline gives CDR1 SGHVS, CDR2 FNYEAQ. The CDR3 region is CASSLALGGGGQPQHF. DNA of the CDR3: TGTGCCAGCAGCTTAGCGCTTGGAGGGGGCGGTCAGCCCCAGCATTTT.

The V and J genes are TRBV7-9 and TRBJ2-1; 13 positions match TRBD2. Germline V gene sequence: CDR1 SEHNR, CDR2 FQNEAQ (reference sequence). The CDR3 totals 16 residues. Losses at the gene ends were 3 bases for V and 2 bases for J; bases not matched to a gene: 1. CDR3 residues: CASSFGTSGTYNEQFF. CDR3 nucleotide sequence: TGTGCCAGCAGCTTCGGGACTAGCGGGACCTACAATGAGCAGTTCTTC.

The chain recombines TRBV5-1 with TRBJ2-5, with D tentatively TRBD2 (7 bases). V was cut by 4 bases and J by 2 bases, with 15 bases left in between. The CDR3 totals 15 residues. Germline CDR1 and CDR2: SGHRS and YFSETQ. CDR3 protein: CASSHGGAEQETQYF. In DNA form, the CDR3 reads TGCGCCAGCAGCCATGGGGGGGCGGAACAAGAGACCCAGTACTTC.

The rearrangement joins TRBV5-1 to TRBJ2-7; perhaps TRBD1 as D (5 bases). Germline V CDR1 and CDR2: SGHRS, YFSETQ. This CDR3 contains 14 residues. The V end was cut by 2 bases, the J end by 3 bases, with 12 bases between. The CDR3 DNA is TGCGCCAGCAGCTTCCAGGGTGGTGACTACGAGCAGTACTTC. Translation: CASSFQGGDYEQYF.

This clone was counted once. The V gene is TRBV7-8, the J gene TRBJ1-5; 9 positions agree with TRBD1. Germline CDR1 reads SGHVS; CDR2 reads FQNEAQ. V lost 3 bases to trimming and J lost 0 bases; unmatched junction nucleotides: 9. The CDR3 has 18 residues. In DNA form, the CDR3 reads TGTGCCAGCAGCTTCTACTCATCGACAGGGGGTAGCAATCAGCCCCAGCATTTT. Translating it yields CASSFYSSTGGSNQPQHF.

V and J are TRBV2 and TRBJ2-1; a weak D match, TRBD2 (5 bases). V was shortened by 3 bases and J by 6 bases, with 9 bases between the two germline ends. The CDR3 runs 13 residues. CDR1 SNHLY and CDR2 FYNNEI come from the germline V gene. CDR3 bases: TGTGCCAGCAGTGATTGGACTTTCAATGAGCAGTTCTTC. Translation: CASSDWTFNEQFF.

The chain employs TRBV19 and TRBJ2-1; TRBD1 might be the D (5 bases). There are 15 residues in the CDR3. Germline values: CDR1 LNHDA, CDR2 SQIVND (reference sequence). V lost 8 bases, J lost 1 base, and 15 bases lay in between. The CDR3 sequence: CASSQYRSSYNEQFF. CDR3 nucleotide sequence: TGTGCCAGTTCCCAATACAGGTCTTCCTACAATGAGCAGTTCTTC.

Concerning this clone: In the same sample, other DNA sequences code for this CDR3. The chain carries TRBV7-9 and TRBJ2-5; 11 bases match TRBD2. The closer fit of TRBJ2-7 to the DNA end suggests the J call may be wrong. In germline, CDR1 is SEHNR, CDR2 FQNEAQ (reference sequence). This CDR3 spans 15 amino acids. In DNA, the CDR3 is TGTGCCAGCAGCTTGTTAGCGGGAGGGCCAAGCGAGCAGTACTTC. Translated, it gives CASSLLAGGPSEQYF.

The V gene is TRBV6-6, the J gene TRBJ1-5; unclear D gene. Germline lookup yields CDR1 MNHNY and CDR2 SVGAGI (reference sequence). V was shortened by 6 bases and J by 0 bases, with 12 bases between the two germline ends. The CDR3 extends over 15 amino acids. The CDR3 DNA reads TGTGCCAGCAGCACACAAAAGGCTAGCAATCAGCCCCAGCATTTT. It translates to CASSTQKASNQPQHF.

The rearrangement joins TRBV6-1 to TRBJ1-2; 7 bases are a match to TRBD1. Germline CDR1 reads MNHNS; CDR2 reads SASEGT. J was trimmed by 2 bases and V by 2 bases; bases with no gene match: 2. The CDR3 sequence is 14 residues long. The CDR3 nucleotides are TGTGCCAGCAGTGAAATGGACAGGAACTATGGCTACACCTTC. It codes for CASSEMDRNYGYTF.

V usage is TRBV5-1 and J usage is TRBJ2-2, with 9 bases fitting TRBD1. Germline V CDR1 and CDR2: SGHRS, YFSETQ. The CDR3 is made up of 14 amino acids. J lost 4 bases, V lost 5 bases, and 3 bases had no gene match. The CDR3 DNA follows: TGCGCCAGCAGGAGGACAGGGGCCACCGGGGAGCTGTTTTTT. Encoded protein: CASRRTGATGELFF.

Note on this clone: This same CDR3 is encoded by further DNA sequences in the sample. This sequence joins TRBV27 and TRBJ2-2; D is possibly TRBD2 (5 bases). V dropped 3 bases and J dropped 5 bases, with 7 bases sitting between them. The CDR3 has 13 amino acids. Looked up from germline, CDR1 is MNHEY and CDR2 is SMNVEV (reference sequence). In DNA, the CDR3 is TGTGCCAGCAGTTTGAGCGGAACCGGGGAGCTGTTTTTT. This encodes CASSLSGTGELFF.

The gene calls are TRBV5-4 and TRBJ1-1; the match to TRBD1 covers 12 bases. The CDR3 covers 17 residues. After removal of 4 bases from V and 5 bases from J, the junction contained 12 bases not matched to a gene. CDR1 and CDR2 (germline): SGHNT, YYREEE (reference sequence). CDR3 region: CASSVAGTGGRGTEAFF. CDR3 nucleotide sequence: TGTGCCAGCAGCGTCGCCGGGACAGGGGGCAGGGGGACTGAAGCTTTCTTT.

CDR3 loop: CASSPGGGFLYGYTF. The DNA for the CDR3 is TGTGCCAGCAGTCCGGGAGGGGGATTCCTCTATGGCTACACCTTC. The V and J genes are TRBV28 and TRBJ1-2; the D gene is possibly TRBD1 (6 bases). This CDR3 region has 15 residues. CDR1 is MDHEN and CDR2 is SYDVKM in the germline V gene. V was clipped by 5 bases and J by 4 bases, with 17 bases between them.

The rearrangement uses TRBV5-5 and TRBJ1-4; TRBD1 matches 9 bases. Trimming took 0 bases from V and 6 from J; bases not matched to a gene: 3. Germline-derived CDR1 and CDR2 are SGHKS and YYEKEE (reference sequence). This CDR3 contains 15 residues. The CDR3 DNA follows: TGTGCCAGCAGCTTGGAGGGACAGGGATATGAAAAACTGTTTTTT. Translated, it gives CASSLEGQGYEKLFF.

This clone has more than one count but fewer than ten. The J gene is TRBJ1-2, the V gene TRBV10-3; no clear D gene. The CDR3 is made up of 13 amino acids. Germline CDR1 reads ENHRY; CDR2 reads SYGVKD. Deletions cut 6 bases from V and 3 bases from J, with 11 bases between. CDR3 protein: CAISPGEHYGYTF. CDR3 DNA: TGTGCCATCAGCCCTGGCGAACACTATGGCTACACCTTC.